This paragraph reports one T cell receptor (beta chain). The antigen is not known. This sample stems from a study of OX40 agonist ivuxolimab in advanced cancers. Using immunoSEQ multiplex PCR, the repertoire was profiled, and TCRdb retains in-frame clones only, with some absent. The data contain approximately 61,000 clones, about 85% of them singletons. Study-level points and caveats: Low levels of normalized T-cell clonal expansion also appeared in some nonresponders. At doses 0.1 to 3.0 mg/kg, CD4+ and CD8+ clones expanded. Expansion of clones was among the lowest in partial responders at 0.1-3.0 mg/kg.

The CDR3 runs 12 residues. Germline V gene data show CDR1 as SQVTM and CDR2 as ANQGSEA. V shed 2 bases, J shed 4 bases, and the junction held 2 bases outside the gene matches. The chain is built from TRBV29-1 and TRBJ2-7, with TRBD1 identical over 7 bases. The receptor was isolated from an adult with an advanced solid tumor such as melanoma, head and neck, liver or kidney cancer. The specimen was CD4+ or CD8+ T cells sorted from blood, collected in a trial of the OX40 agonist ivuxolimab. The CDR3 loop reads CSVESQGYEQYF. The CDR3 DNA is TGCAGCGTTGAATCACAGGGGTACGAGCAGTACTTC.